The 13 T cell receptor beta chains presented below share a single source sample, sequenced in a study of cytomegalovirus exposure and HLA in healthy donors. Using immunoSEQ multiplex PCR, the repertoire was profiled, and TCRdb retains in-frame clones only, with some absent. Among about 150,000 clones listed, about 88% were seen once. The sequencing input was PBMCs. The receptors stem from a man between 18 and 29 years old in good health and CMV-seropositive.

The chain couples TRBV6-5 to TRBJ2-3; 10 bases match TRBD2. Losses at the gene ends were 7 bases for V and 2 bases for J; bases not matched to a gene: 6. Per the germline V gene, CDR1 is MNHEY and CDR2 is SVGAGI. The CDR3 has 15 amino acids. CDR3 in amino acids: CASKPLAGITDTQYF. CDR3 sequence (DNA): TGTGCCAGCAAACCACTAGCGGGGATCACAGATACGCAGTATTTT.

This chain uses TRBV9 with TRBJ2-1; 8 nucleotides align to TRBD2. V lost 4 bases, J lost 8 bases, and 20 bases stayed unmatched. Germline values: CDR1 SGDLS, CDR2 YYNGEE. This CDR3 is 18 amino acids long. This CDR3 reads CASSSPAHPGLVPDEQFF. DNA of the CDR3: TGTGCCAGCAGCTCGCCTGCACACCCGGGACTAGTTCCCGATGAGCAGTTCTTC.

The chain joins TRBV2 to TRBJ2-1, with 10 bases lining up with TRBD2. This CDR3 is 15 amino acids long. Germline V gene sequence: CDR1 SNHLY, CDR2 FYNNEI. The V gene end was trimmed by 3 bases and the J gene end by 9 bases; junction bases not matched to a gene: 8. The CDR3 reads CASSEVLAGLSEQFF. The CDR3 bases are TGTGCCAGCAGTGAGGTACTAGCGGGGCTGAGTGAGCAGTTCTTC. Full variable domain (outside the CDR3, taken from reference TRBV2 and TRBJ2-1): EPEVTQTPSHQVTQMGQEVILRCVPISNHLYFYWYRQILGQKVEFLVSFYNNEISEKSEIFDDQFSVERPDGSNFTLKIRSTKLEDSAMYFCASSEVLAGLSEQFFGPGTRLTVL.

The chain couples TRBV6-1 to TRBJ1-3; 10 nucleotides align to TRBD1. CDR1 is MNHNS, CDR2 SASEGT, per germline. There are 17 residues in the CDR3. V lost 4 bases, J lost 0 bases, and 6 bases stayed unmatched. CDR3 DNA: TGTGCCAGCAGTGTGGGACAGGGGCAGAGCTCTGGAAACACCATATATTTT. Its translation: CASSVGQGQSSGNTIYF.

The CDR3 reads CASQPRDRGAYNEQFF. DNA of the CDR3: TGTGCCAGCCAACCCCGGGACAGGGGTGCCTACAATGAGCAGTTCTTC. V usage is TRBV27 and J usage is TRBJ2-1; the match to TRBD1 covers 10 bases. The CDR3 is 16 amino acids. In germline, CDR1 is MNHEY, CDR2 SMNVEV (reference sequence). V trimming: 8 bases; J trimming: 2 bases; junction bases outside the gene matches: 9.

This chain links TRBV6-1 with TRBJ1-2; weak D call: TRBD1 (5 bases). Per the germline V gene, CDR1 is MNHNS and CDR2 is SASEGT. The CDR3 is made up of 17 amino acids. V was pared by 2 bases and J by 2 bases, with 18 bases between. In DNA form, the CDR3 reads TGTGCCAGCAGTGAATCTTGGTCAACAGGACTAAACTATGGCTACACCTTC. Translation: CASSESWSTGLNYGYTF.

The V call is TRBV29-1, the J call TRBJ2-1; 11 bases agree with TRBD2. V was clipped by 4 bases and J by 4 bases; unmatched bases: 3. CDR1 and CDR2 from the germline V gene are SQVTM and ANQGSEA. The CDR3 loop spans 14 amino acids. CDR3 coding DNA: TGCAGCGTTGTAGGGACTAGCGGTTACAATGAGCAGTTCTTC. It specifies CSVVGTSGYNEQFF.

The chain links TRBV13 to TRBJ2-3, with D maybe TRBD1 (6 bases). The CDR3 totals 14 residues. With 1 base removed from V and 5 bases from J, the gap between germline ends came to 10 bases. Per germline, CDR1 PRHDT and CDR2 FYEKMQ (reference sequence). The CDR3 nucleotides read TGTGCCAGCAGCTTAGTAGCCAGGGGAGATACGCAGTATTTT. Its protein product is CASSLVARGDTQYF.

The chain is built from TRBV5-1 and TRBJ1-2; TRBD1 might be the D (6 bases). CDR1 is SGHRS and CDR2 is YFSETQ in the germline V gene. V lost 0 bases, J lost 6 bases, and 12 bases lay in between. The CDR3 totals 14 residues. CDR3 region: CASSLGYRVDGYTF. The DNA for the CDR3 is TGCGCCAGCAGCTTGGGATACAGGGTGGATGGCTACACCTTC.

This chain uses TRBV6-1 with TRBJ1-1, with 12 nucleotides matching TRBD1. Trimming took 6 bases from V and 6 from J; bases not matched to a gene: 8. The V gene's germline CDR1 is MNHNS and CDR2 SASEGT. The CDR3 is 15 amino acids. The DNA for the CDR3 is TGTGCCAGCAGAAACCGGGACAGGGGGCAATCTGAAGCTTTCTTT. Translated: CASRNRDRGQSEAFF.

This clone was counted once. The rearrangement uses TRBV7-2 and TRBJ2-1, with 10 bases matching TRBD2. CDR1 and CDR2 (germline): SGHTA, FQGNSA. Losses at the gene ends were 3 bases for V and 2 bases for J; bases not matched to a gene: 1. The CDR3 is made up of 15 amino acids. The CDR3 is CASSFSGGPYNEQFF. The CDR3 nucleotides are TGTGCCAGCAGCTTTAGCGGGGGGCCCTACAATGAGCAGTTCTTC. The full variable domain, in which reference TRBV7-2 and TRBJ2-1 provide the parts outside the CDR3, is GAGVSQSPSNKVTEKGKDVELRCDPISGHTALYWYRQSLGQGLEFLIYFQGNSAPDKSGLPSDRFSAERTGGSVSTLTIQRTQQEDSAVYLCASSFSGGPYNEQFFGPGTRLTVL.

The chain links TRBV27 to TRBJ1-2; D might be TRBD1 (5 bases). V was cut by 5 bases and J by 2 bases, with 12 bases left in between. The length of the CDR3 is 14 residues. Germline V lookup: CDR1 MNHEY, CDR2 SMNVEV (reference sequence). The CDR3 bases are TGTGCCAGCAGTGATATCGGGGGGAACTATGGCTACACCTTC. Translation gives CASSDIGGNYGYTF.

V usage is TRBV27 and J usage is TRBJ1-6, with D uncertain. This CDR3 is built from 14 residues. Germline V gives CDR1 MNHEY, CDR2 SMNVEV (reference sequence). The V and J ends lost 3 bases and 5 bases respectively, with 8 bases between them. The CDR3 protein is CASSFAGDNSPLHF. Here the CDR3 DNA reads TGTGCCAGCAGTTTTGCCGGGGATAATTCACCCCTCCACTTT.